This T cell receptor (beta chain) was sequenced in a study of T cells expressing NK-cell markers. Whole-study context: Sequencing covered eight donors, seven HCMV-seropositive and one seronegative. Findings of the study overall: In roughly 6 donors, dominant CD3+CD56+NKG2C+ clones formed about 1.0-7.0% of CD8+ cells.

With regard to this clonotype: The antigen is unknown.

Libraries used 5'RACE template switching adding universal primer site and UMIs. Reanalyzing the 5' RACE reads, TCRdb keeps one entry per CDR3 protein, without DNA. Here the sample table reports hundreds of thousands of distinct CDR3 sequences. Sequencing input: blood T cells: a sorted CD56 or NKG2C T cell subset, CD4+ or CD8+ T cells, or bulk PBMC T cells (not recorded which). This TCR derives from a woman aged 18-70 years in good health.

CDR3 region: CASSLVGTTNEKLFF. The chain combines TRBV5-8 with TRBJ1-4. This CDR3 contains 15 residues. The germline V gene has CDR1 SGHTS and CDR2 YDEGEE.